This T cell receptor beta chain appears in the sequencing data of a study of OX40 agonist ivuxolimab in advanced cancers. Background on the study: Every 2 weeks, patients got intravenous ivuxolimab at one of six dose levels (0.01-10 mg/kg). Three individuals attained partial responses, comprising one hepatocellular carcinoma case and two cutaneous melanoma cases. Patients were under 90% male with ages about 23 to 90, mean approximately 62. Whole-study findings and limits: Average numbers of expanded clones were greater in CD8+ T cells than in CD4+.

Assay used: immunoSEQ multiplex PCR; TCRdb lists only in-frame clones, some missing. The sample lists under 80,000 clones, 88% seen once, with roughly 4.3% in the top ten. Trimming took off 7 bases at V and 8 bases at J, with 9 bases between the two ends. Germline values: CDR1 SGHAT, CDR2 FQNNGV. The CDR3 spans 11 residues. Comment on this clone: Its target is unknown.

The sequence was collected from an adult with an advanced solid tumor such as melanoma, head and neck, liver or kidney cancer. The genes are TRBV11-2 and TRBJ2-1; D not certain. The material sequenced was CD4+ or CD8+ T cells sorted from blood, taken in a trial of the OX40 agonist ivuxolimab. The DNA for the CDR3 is TGTGCCAGCACCCTGGCCTATGAGCAGTTCTTC. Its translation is CASTLAYEQFF.